This T cell receptor (beta chain) stems from a study of T cell responses to AZD1222 COVID-19 vaccine (dated by TCRdb to the early 2020s). About the investigation overall: AZD1222 recipients with second doses at about 4 weeks or about 12 weeks were pooled, because spike-specific TCR depth and breadth did not differ between schedules. A total of around 240 trial participants underwent TCR sequencing, of whom 200 to 220 received two doses of AZD1222 and some 25 received two doses of the MenACWY control vaccine. Trial participants were enrolled by age into subgroups of 18-55, 56-69 and 70-plus years, and roughly 160, 29 and 62 TCR-sequenced participants, respectively, were included in these subgroups.

CDR1 and CDR2 were assigned from the germline V gene as MDHEN and SYDVKM. V loses 5 bases of germline sequence and J loses 2 bases, and the interval between the two ends is 13 bases. From the cysteine through the phenylalanine, the CDR3 covers 14 amino acids. The only DNA kept is the CDR3, 42 bases in frame from the first base. A single count supports this clone. Its antigen is currently not known. Base-call qualities are not available, and no considerably larger clone is one nucleotide away. Sample time point, as interpreted from the label and publication: baseline before first vaccination. Samples from vaccinated people were obtained from the UK trials COV001 and COV002, which included a single-blind randomized controlled phase 2/3 trial of AZD1222 (ChAdOx1 nCoV-19) in healthy adults. For TCRbeta chain sequencing, PBMC samples from trial participants were taken at day 0 and at day 28 after the second dose.

The CDR3 regions of human TCRbeta chains were subjected to immunosequencing. Per the source publication's procedure: TCRs in the repertoires were matched against a reference library of SARS-CoV-2-specific TCRs that had been generated with the MIRA antigen-specificity platform. Breadth was defined as the fraction of unique TCRs that were SARS-CoV-2-associated. Depth was defined as the fraction of total T cells that were SARS-CoV-2-associated. Each spike-specific TCR was assigned to its reactive spike region and to a CD4 or CD8 class using the MIRA data. Log10-transformed breadth and depth values were compared by one-way ANOVA with Sidak's multiple comparisons tests. The clones in this table, taken by TCRdb from immuneACCESS, are in-frame only. Not every clone is retained; where verified, under half of the shortfall comes from an unresolved V gene, and the cause of the rest is unknown. V, J and clone size derive from that table, while D and trimming were established from the DNA sequence. This sample lists under 130,000 clones; roughly 88% were detected once. The biggest ten clones account for 2% to 3% of the sample.

General findings and caveats noted by the study authors: The whole spike protein was spanned by vaccine-associated CD4 TCRs, and dominant responses were seen in regions 160-218 and 743-854. Conclusions about previously exposed vaccinees are limited, since just five to seven AZD1222 recipients were seropositive for SARS-CoV-2 at baseline. Spike-specific TCR breadth and depth rose significantly after two AZD1222 doses compared with day 0 and with MenACWY recipients. In the small 56-69-year group, the increase in depth fell short of significance, most likely because of low power. Most participants were white British and females outnumbered males, and the authors suggested that clonal diversity may have been underestimated. Because no day 14 peak-response samples were available, repertoires were characterized only after the peak T cell response. Epitopes outside the regions mutated in the B.1.351 and B.1.1.7 variants were reportedly recognized by nearly half of the unique spike-specific TCRs.

The receptor comes from an adult in good health. The rearrangement combines TRBV28 with TRBJ2-7, with the D gene not confidently named. The material was peripheral blood, obtained on day 0 of AZD1222 vaccination. The CDR3 reads CASSPSHPPYEQYF. The bases are TGTGCCAGCAGTCCATCCCACCCCCCCTACGAGCAGTACTTC.